Described below is a single T cell receptor beta chain sequence and its context. These data are taken from a study of shared clonotypes between healthy human individuals. Positive CCR7 selection of CD45RO-negative cells yielded the naive CD8 cells, and terminally differentiated effector memory CD45RA+ cells were excluded. Germline CDR1 is LGHNT and CDR2 is FRNRAP. Trimming cost V 3 bases and J 6 bases; bases outside gene matches: 7. This CDR3 is 16 amino acids long. Sequencing was performed with immunoSEQ multiplex PCR; in TCRdb, only in-frame clones are kept and a portion is missing. This sample has some 1,900,000 clones, with approximately 94% found just once.

Material: naive CD8+ T cells sorted from blood. This clonotype originated in a young man in good health. V gene TRBV12-5 combines with J gene TRBJ2-2, with 10 bases fitting TRBD1. In DNA form, the CDR3 reads TGTGCTAGTGGTTTCTCCGGGACAGGGGATCCCGGGGAGCTGTTTTTT. It translates to CASGFSGTGDPGELFF. Full variable domain (rest looked up from reference TRBV12-5 and TRBJ2-2): DARVTQTPRHKVTEMGQEVTMRCQPILGHNTVFWYRQTMMQGLELLAYFRNRAPLDDSGMPKDRFSAEMPDATLATLKIQPSEPRDSAVYFCASGFSGTGDPGELFFGEGSRLTVL.